A selection of T cell receptor beta chains follows, all from one sample in a study of blood T cell repertoires in COVID-19. Assay used: immunoSEQ multiplex PCR; TCRdb lists only in-frame clones, some missing. The sample yields about 210,000 clones, approximately 86% seen once. Sequencing was performed on peripheral blood. All receptors come from a man aged 35 to 55 with acute or convalescent COVID-19. The CDR3 runs from the conserved cysteine through the conserved F or W. The D gene is left open where the match is weak. Size values are once, few and many counts, or a class for expanded clones, and some rows have none.

TRBV7-9	TRBD2	TRBJ2-7	many	TGTGCCAGCAGCTTTTCGACTAGCGCCTACGAGCAGTACTTC	CASSFSTSAYEQYF
TRBV27	-	TRBJ1-2	few	TGTGCCAGCAGTTTCAACAGGAACTATGGCTACACCTTC	CASSFNRNYGYTF
TRBV24-1	-	TRBJ2-2	few	TGTGCCACCAGTGACCCGAGGACACCTCTTACCGGGGAGCTGTTTTTT	CATSDPRTPLTGELFF
TRBV11-3	TRBD2	TRBJ2-2	-	TGTGCCAGCAGCTTAGATGCAATAGCGGGGAACACCGGGGAGCTGTTTTTT	CASSLDAIAGNTGELFF
TRBV7-3	TRBD1	TRBJ2-1	-	TGTGCCAGCAGCTCTATACTTCAAACAGGGGTCAATGAGCAGTTCTTC	CASSSILQTGVNEQFF
TRBV29-1	-	TRBJ2-2	many	TGCAGCGTTGCTGGGACTTCCACCGGGGAGCTGTTTTTT	CSVAGTSTGELFF
TRBV10-3	-	TRBJ1-5	once	TGTGCCATCAGTGAGTCACGAGACGCCCGGGGGGGTGGCAATCAGCCCCAGCATTTT	CAISESRDARGGGNQPQHF
TRBV6-2/TRBV6-3	-	TRBJ2-1	-	TGTGCCAGCAGTTACCTCCATGAGCAGTTCTTC	CASSYLHEQFF
TRBV11-2	TRBD1	TRBJ2-7	-	TGTGCCAGCAGCGATTCCGGGACAGTGAACTACGAGCAGTACTTC	CASSDSGTVNYEQYF
TRBV5-5	-	TRBJ2-3	-	TGTGCCAGCAGCTACTCGGGACACCGCGGAGATACGCAGTATTTT	CASSYSGHRGDTQYF
TRBV7-2	TRBD2	TRBJ2-7	-	TGTGCCAGCAGCTTAGACCTGGGGACTAGCGCCTACGAGCAGTACTTC	CASSLDLGTSAYEQYF
TRBV7-6	-	TRBJ1-3	-	TGTGCCAGCACTCCGGGGTTCGACCGTAGTCCCCTTCTCTCTGGAAACACCATATATTTT	CASTPGFDRSPLLSGNTIYF
TRBV6-6	TRBD1	TRBJ1-5	-	TGTGCCAGCTGGACAGGGGGCAATAGCAATCAGCCCCAGCATTTT	CASWTGGNSNQPQHF
TRBV5-1	-	TRBJ2-1	-	TGCGCCAGCAGCTTGGGCAGAACTACCTACAATGAGCAGTTCTTC	CASSLGRTTYNEQFF
TRBV19	-	TRBJ2-5	-	TGTGCCAGTAGTATAATCAGGGAAGAGACCCAGTACTTC	CASSIIREETQYF